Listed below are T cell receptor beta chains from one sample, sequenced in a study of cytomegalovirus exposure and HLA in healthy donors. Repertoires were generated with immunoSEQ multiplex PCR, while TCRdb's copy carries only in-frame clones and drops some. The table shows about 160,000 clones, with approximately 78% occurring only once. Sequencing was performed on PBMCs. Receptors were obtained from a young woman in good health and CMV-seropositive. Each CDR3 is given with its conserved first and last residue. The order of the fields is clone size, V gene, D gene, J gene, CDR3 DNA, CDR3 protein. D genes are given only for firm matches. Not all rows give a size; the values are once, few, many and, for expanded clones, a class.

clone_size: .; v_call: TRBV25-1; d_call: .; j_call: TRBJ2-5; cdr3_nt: TGTGCCAGCAGTGACCAGGGCGAAGAGACCCAGTACTTC; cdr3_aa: CASSDQGEETQYF
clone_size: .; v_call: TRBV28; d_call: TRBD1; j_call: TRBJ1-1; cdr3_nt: TGTGCCAGCAGTCGAAGACAGGGTGGTGCTGAAGCTTTCTTT; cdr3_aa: CASSRRQGGAEAFF
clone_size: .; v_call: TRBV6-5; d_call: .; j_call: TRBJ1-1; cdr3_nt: TGTGCCAGCAGCTCTCGGGAGAACACTGAAGCTTTCTTT; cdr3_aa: CASSSRENTEAFF
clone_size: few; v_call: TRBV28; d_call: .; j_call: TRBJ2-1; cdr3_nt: TGTGCCAGCAGTTTGAGGGGGTTCGATAAAAATGAGCAGTTCTTC; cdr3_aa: CASSLRGFDKNEQFF
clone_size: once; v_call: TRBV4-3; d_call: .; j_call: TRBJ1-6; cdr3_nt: TGCGCCAGCAGCCAAGATTGGACAGATAATTCACCCCTCCACTTT; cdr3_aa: CASSQDWTDNSPLHF
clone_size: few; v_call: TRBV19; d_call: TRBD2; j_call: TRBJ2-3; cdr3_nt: TGTGCCAGTAGATACCCTAGCGGGGGAAGAGATACGCAGTATTTT; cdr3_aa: CASRYPSGGRDTQYF
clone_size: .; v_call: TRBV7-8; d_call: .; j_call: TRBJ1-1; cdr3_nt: TGTGCCAGCAGCTTCGGGGGGGATGACACTGAAGCTTTCTTT; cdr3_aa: CASSFGGDDTEAFF
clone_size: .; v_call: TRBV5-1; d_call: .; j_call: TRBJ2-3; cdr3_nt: TGCGCCAGCTCTAGCGTCTCTTTGACAGATACGCAGTATTTT; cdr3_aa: CASSSVSLTDTQYF
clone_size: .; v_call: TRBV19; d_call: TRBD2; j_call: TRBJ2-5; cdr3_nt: TGTGCCAGCAGGACTAGCGGGGGCGAGGAGACCCAGTACTTC; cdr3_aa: CASRTSGGEETQYF
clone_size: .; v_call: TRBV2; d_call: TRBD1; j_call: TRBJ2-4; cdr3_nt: TGTGCCAGCAGTGAGGACAGGGTCAAAAACATTCAGTACTTC; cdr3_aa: CASSEDRVKNIQYF
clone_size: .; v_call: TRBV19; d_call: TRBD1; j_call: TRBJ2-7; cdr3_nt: TGTGCCAGTAGTATAAATAGGGGGCACGAGCAGTACTTC; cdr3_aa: CASSINRGHEQYF
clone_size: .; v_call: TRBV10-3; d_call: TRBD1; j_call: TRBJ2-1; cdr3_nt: TGTGCCATCAGGGGACAGGGGACCTACAATGAGCAGTTCTTC; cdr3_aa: CAIRGQGTYNEQFF
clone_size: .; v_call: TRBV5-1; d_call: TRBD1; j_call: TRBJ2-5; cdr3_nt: TGCGCCAGCAGCTGGAAGGAGACAGGGGAAGAGACCCAGTACTTC; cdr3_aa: CASSWKETGEETQYF
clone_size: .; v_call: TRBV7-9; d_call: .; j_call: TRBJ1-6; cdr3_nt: TGTGCCAGCAGTAAAGCGGGGGACACGTATAATTCACCCCTCCACTTT; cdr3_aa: CASSKAGDTYNSPLHF
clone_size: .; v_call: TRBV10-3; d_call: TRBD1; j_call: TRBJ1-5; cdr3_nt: TGTGCCATCAGTGCGGGACAGGGCCTCAATCAGCCCCAGCATTTT; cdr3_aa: CAISAGQGLNQPQHF
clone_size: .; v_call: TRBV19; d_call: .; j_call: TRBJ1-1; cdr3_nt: TGTGCCACATCTACAGGGAGAGTATTGGCTTTCTTT; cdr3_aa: CATSTGRVLAFF
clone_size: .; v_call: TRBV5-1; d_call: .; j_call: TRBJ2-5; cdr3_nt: TGCGCCAGCAGCTTGATCGGGGTCCAAGAGACCCAGTACTTC; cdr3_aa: CASSLIGVQETQYF
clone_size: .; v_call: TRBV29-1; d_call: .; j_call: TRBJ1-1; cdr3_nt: TGCAGCGTTGTTGGGCTTTATAACACTGAAGCTTTCTTT; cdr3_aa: CSVVGLYNTEAFF
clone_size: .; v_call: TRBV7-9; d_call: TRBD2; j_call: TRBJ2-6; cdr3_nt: TGTGCCAGCAGCTCAAGGACTAGCGGGGGACCCTCTGGGGCCAACGTCCTGACTTTC; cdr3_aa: CASSSRTSGGPSGANVLTF
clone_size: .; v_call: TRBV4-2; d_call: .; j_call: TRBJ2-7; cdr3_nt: TGTGCCAGCAGCCTCTTCCTAAGCTCCTACGAGCAGTACTTC; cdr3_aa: CASSLFLSSYEQYF
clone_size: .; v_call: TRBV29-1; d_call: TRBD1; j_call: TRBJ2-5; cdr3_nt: TGCAGCGCTGACAGGGGGATAGAGACCCAGTACTTC; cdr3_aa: CSADRGIETQYF
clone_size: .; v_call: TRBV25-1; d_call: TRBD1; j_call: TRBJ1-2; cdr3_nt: TGTGCCAGCAGTGAAACAGGGGCGGTCTATGGCTACACCTTC; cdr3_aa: CASSETGAVYGYTF
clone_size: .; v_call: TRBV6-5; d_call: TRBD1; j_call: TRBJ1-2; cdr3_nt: TGTGCCAGCAGATCGGACAGGGAGGGCTATGGCTACACCTTC; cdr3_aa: CASRSDREGYGYTF
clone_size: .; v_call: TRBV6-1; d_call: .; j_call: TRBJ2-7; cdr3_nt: TGTGCCAGCACCGGGGTACCGATAACCTACGAGCAGTACTTC; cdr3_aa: CASTGVPITYEQYF
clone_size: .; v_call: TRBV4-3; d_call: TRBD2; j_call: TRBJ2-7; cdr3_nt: TGCGCCAGCAGTAGGGCTAGCGGGGGAAGTGAGCAGTACTTC; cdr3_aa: CASSRASGGSEQYF